The 16 T cell receptor beta chains below come from one sample, sequenced in a study of control samples from healthy donors and cancer patients. Data came from immunoSEQ multiplex PCR; TCRdb stores just in-frame clones and leaves some out. The table includes fewer than 200,000 clones, around 95% detected once. What was sequenced was blood. These receptors came from a woman aged 55-75 years in good health.

The V gene is TRBV6-5, the J gene TRBJ2-2, with unresolved D. V was shortened by 5 bases and J by 0 bases, with 1 base between the two germline ends. Germline assignment: CDR1 MNHEY and CDR2 SVGAGI. This CDR3 spans 12 amino acids. This chain's CDR3 is CASSPNTGELFF. The DNA for the CDR3 is TGTGCCAGCAGTCCGAACACCGGGGAGCTGTTTTTT.

The CDR3 loop is CASSPRWGAFSYGYTF. The CDR3 DNA reads TGTGCCAGCAGCCCTCGGTGGGGGGCGTTTTCCTATGGCTACACCTTC. V usage is TRBV7-2 and J usage is TRBJ1-2; possibly TRBD1 for D (6 bases). The length of the CDR3 is 16 residues. V lost 5 bases and J 4 bases, leaving 20 bases between the germline ends. In germline, CDR1 is SGHTA, CDR2 FQGNSA.

The chain carries TRBV4-3 and TRBJ1-1, with D possibly TRBD1 on 6 matching bases. The germline V gene has CDR1 LGHNA and CDR2 YSLEER. The CDR3 runs to 13 residues. V lost 4 bases and J 4 bases, leaving 10 bases between the germline ends. CDR3: CASSLGGGTEAFF. The CDR3 DNA reads as TGCGCCAGCAGCCTCGGAGGGGGCACTGAAGCTTTCTTT.

The chain employs TRBV5-4 and TRBJ1-1; perhaps TRBD1 as D (6 bases). Germline V gives CDR1 SGHNT, CDR2 YYREEE (reference sequence). The CDR3 runs to 14 residues. V was pared by 3 bases and J by 3 bases, with 12 bases between. CDR3 protein: CASSYARGDTEAFF. In DNA, the CDR3 is TGTGCCAGCAGCTACGCCAGGGGCGACACTGAAGCTTTCTTT.

V is TRBV5-1 and J is TRBJ1-1, with 8 bases aligning to TRBD1. CDR1 SGHRS and CDR2 YFSETQ come from the germline V gene. V lost 3 bases to trimming and J lost 4 bases; unmatched junction nucleotides: 14. The CDR3 is made up of 17 amino acids. CDR3 DNA sequence: TGCGCCAGCAGCTCTAGGACAGGGTCTGCCTCGGGCACTGAAGCTTTCTTT. Its translation: CASSSRTGSASGTEAFF.

V usage is TRBV5-4 and J usage is TRBJ2-4; 10 bases map to TRBD2. The J segment lost 2 bases and the V segment lost 4 bases, leaving 6 bases of the junction unmatched. Per germline, CDR1 SGHNT and CDR2 YYREEE (reference sequence). The CDR3 length is 16 residues. CDR3 residues: CASSPPGLAPKNIQYF. The CDR3 DNA sequence: TGTGCCAGCAGCCCGCCGGGACTAGCGCCCAAAAACATTCAGTACTTC.

This clone was detected once. The J gene is TRBJ1-2, the V gene TRBV30; no definite D call. Germline V gene data show CDR1 as GTSNPN and CDR2 as SVGIG (reference sequence). Trimming cost V 0 bases and J 4 bases, with 3 bases left between them. The CDR3 length is 11 residues. The CDR3 reads CAWSVSYGYTF. The DNA for the CDR3 is TGTGCCTGGAGTGTGAGCTATGGCTACACCTTC.

Concerning this clone itself: A read error may produce the germline difference seen at one junction end. The CDR3 sequence: CSASNLQGQGSNSDQPQHF. CDR3 nucleotide sequence: TGCAGTGCTAGTAATTTACAGGGGCAGGGGAGTAATAGCGATCAGCCCCAGCATTTT. This chain joins TRBV20-1 and TRBJ1-5; 7 bases match TRBD1. Germline-derived CDR1 and CDR2 are DFQATT and SNEGSKA (reference sequence). This CDR3 has 19 residues.

The V call is TRBV18, the J call TRBJ2-5; 10 nucleotides match TRBD2. J gave up 4 bases and V 2 bases, and 4 bases lay outside the gene matches. The CDR3 is made up of 15 amino acids. Germline-derived CDR1 and CDR2 are KGHSH and LQKENI. The CDR3 DNA reads TGTGCCAGCTCACCAGTTTCTAGCGGGGGAGAGACCCAGTACTTC. This sequence encodes CASSPVSSGGETQYF.

This clone was recorded once. The chain employs TRBV5-1 and TRBJ2-5, with a weak D call TRBD1 (5 bases). The V gene's germline CDR1 is SGHRS and CDR2 YFSETQ. This CDR3 spans 14 amino acids. The V and J ends lost 2 bases and 5 bases respectively, with 13 bases between them. CDR3 amino acids: CASSFQGIMETQYF. CDR3 coding DNA: TGCGCCAGCAGCTTCCAGGGAATAATGGAGACCCAGTACTTC.

The V gene is TRBV6-5, the J gene TRBJ1-4, with D uncertain. This CDR3 spans 13 amino acids. The germline V and J ends were trimmed by 8 bases and 3 bases, with 10 bases remaining between them. Germline V CDR1 and CDR2: MNHEY, SVGAGI. CDR3 bases: TGTGCCAGCCGCGGGAATCCTAATGAAAAACTGTTTTTT. Protein: CASRGNPNEKLFF.

This clone has only a few counts. Other DNA sequences in the same sample also yield this CDR3. V and J are TRBV7-9 and TRBJ2-7, with unresolved D. The CDR3 has 11 residues. Trimming stripped 3 bases from V and 0 bases from J, with 0 bases between. CDR1 and CDR2 from the germline V gene are SEHNR and FQNEAQ (reference sequence). The CDR3 is CASSFSYEQYF. DNA of the CDR3: TGTGCCAGCAGCTTCTCCTACGAGCAGTACTTC.

This clone appeared a single time. V and J are TRBV6-2 or TRBV6-3 and TRBJ1-4; maybe TRBD1 (6 bases). Germline loops: CDR1 MNHEY, CDR2 SVGEGT. With 2 bases removed from V and 1 base from J, the gap between germline ends came to 17 bases. There are 18 residues in the CDR3. CDR3 in DNA: TGTGCCAGCAGTTACCCGCAGGGGAGGGCGAGAACTAATGAAAAACTGTTTTTT. Translating gives CASSYPQGRARTNEKLFF.

The genes are TRBV12-3 or TRBV12-4 and TRBJ1-1; D not resolved. CDR3 length: 13 residues. V lost 3 bases, J lost 1 base, and 6 bases lay in between. The CDR3 region has the DNA TGTGCCAGCAGTTTGATCAGGAACACTGAAGCTTTCTTT. Its translation is CASSLIRNTEAFF.

This chain connects TRBV10-3 to TRBJ1-1; D unclear. The CDR3 has 15 residues. The germline V and J ends were trimmed by 3 bases and 1 base, with 12 bases remaining between them. In germline, CDR1 is ENHRY, CDR2 SYGVKD. The CDR3 is CAISDVGLENTEAFF. The CDR3 coding sequence is TGTGCCATCAGTGATGTCGGGCTGGAGAACACTGAAGCTTTCTTT.

This clone was detected once. In DNA form, the CDR3 reads TGTGCCAGTAGTATAGGGAGGGGCAGGGCGAACACTGAAGCTTTCTTT. This gives the protein CASSIGRGRANTEAFF. V is TRBV19 and J is TRBJ1-1, with D perhaps TRBD1 (5 bases). V was cut by 1 base and J by 1 base, with 13 bases left in between. Germline loops: CDR1 LNHDA, CDR2 SQIVND (reference sequence). The CDR3 sequence is 16 residues long.